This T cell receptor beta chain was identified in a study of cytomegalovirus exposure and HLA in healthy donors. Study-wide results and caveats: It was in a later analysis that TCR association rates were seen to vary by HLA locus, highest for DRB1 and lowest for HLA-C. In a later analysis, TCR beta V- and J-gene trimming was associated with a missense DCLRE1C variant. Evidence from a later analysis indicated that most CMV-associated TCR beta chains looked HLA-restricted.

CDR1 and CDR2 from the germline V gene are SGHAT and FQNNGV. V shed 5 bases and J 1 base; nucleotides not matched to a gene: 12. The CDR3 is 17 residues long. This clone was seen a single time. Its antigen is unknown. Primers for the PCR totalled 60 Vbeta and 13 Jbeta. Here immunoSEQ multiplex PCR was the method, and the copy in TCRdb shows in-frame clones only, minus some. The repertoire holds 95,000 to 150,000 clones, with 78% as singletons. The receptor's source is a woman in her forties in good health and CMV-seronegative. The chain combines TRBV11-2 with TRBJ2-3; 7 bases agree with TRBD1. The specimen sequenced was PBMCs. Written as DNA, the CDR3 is TGTGCCAGCAGCGATAAGGGGGCGCGGACCGGCACAGATACGCAGTATTTT. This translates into CASSDKGARTGTDTQYF.